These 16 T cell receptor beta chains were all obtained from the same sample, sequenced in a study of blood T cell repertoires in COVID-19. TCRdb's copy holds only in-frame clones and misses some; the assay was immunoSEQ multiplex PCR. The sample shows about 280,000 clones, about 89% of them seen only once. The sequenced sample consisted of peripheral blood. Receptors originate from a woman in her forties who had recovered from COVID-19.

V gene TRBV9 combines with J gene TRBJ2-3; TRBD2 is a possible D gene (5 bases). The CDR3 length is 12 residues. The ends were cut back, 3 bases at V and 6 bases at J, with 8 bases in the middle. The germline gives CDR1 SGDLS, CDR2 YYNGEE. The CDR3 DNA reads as TGTGCCAGCAGCGGAGGGTGGGATACGCAGTATTTT. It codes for CASSGGWDTQYF. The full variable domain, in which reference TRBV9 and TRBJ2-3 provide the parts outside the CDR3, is DSGVTQTPKHLITATGQRVTLRCSPRSGDLSVYWYQQSLDQGLQFLIQYYNGEERAKGNILERFSAQQFPDLHSELNLSSLELGDSALYFCASSGGWDTQYFGPGTRLTVL.

The CDR3 here is CASRNPREREQYF. CDR3 nucleotides: TGTGCCAGCAGGAACCCCCGGGAGCGCGAGCAGTACTTC. The genes are TRBV12-3 or TRBV12-4 and TRBJ2-7, with D maybe TRBD2 (6 bases). The V gene lost 6 bases and the J gene lost 6 bases, with 15 bases spanning the gap. The CDR3 spans 13 residues.

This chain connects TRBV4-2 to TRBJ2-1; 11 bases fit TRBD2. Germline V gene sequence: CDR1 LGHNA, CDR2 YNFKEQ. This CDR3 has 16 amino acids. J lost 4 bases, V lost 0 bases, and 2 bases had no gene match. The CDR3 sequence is CASSQDRTSGYNEQFF. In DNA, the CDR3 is TGTGCCAGCAGCCAAGACAGGACTAGCGGGTACAATGAGCAGTTCTTC.

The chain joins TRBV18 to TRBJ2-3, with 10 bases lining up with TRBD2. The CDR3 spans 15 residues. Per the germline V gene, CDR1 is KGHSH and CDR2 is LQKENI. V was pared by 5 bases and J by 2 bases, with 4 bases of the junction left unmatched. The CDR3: CASSSLAGDTDTQYF. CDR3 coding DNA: TGTGCCAGCTCAAGTCTAGCGGGAGACACAGATACGCAGTATTTT.

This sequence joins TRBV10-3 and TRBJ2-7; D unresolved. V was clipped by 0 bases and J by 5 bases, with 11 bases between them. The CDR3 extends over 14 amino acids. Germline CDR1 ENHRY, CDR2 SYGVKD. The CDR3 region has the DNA TGTGCCATCAGTGAGTCAAGCTCGCGCAACGAGCAGTACTTC. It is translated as CAISESSSRNEQYF.

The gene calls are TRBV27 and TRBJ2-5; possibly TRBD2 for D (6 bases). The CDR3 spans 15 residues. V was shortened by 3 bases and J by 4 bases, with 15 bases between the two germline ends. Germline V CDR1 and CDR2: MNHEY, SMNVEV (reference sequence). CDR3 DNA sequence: TGTGCCAGCAGTTTCCTCGGGCCCGGGGGAGAGACCCAGTACTTC. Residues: CASSFLGPGGETQYF.

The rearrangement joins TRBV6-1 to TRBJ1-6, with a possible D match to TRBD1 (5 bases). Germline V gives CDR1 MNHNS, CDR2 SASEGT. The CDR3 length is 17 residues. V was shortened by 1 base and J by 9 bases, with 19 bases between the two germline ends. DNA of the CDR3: TGTGCCAGCAGTGAAGATGGATACAGGTTGCAAGGTTCACCCCTCCACTTT. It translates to CASSEDGYRLQGSPLHF.

The CDR3 loop reads CATSDSDFLRHHEQFF. CDR3 DNA: TGTGCCACCAGTGATTCGGACTTTCTCCGGCATCATGAGCAGTTCTTC. The chain is built from TRBV24-1 and TRBJ2-1; a possible D gene is TRBD2 (5 bases). From germline, CDR1 is KGHDR and CDR2 SFDVKD. The CDR3 extends over 16 amino acids. V dropped 2 bases and J dropped 8 bases, with 18 bases sitting between them.

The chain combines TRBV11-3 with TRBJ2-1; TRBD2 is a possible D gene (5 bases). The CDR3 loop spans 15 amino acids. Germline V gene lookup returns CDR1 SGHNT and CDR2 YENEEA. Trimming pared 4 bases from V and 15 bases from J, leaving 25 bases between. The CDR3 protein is CASSSNVDRFTGWFF. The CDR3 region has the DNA TGTGCCAGCAGCTCCAATGTGGACCGGTTCACGGGGTGGTTCTTC.

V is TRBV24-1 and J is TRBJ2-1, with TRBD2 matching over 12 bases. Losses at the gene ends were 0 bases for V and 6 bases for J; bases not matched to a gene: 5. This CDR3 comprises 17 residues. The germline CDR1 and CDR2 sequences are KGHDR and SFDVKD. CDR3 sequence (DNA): TGTGCCACCAGTGATTTGAGGACTAGCGGGGAAATCAATGAGCAGTTCTTC. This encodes CATSDLRTSGEINEQFF.

The CDR3 region is CASSNGGDTEAFF. The CDR3 DNA follows: TGTGCCAGCAGTAACGGGGGGGACACTGAAGCTTTCTTT. The rearrangement links TRBV7-3 to TRBJ1-1; D is perhaps TRBD1 (5 bases). The CDR3 contains 13 residues. The V gene's germline CDR1 is SGHTA and CDR2 FQGTGA. V lost 6 bases and J 3 bases, leaving 11 bases between the germline ends.

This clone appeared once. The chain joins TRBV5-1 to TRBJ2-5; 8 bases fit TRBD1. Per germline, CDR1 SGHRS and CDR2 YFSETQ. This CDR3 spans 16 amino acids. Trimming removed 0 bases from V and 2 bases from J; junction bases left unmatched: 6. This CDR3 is CASSLVGGTGQETQYF. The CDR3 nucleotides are TGCGCCAGCAGCTTGGTAGGGGGGACAGGACAAGAGACCCAGTACTTC. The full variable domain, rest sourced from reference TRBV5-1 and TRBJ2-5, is KAGVTQTPRYLIKTRGQQVTLSCSPISGHRSVSWYQQTPGQGLQFLFEYFSETQRNKGNFPGRFSGRQFSNSRSEMNVSTLELGDSALYLCASSLVGGTGQETQYFGPGTRLLVL.

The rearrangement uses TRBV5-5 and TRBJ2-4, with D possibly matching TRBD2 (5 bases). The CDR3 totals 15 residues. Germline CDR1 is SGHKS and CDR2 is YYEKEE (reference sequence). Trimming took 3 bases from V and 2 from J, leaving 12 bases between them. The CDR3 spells CASSSAGPTKNIQYF. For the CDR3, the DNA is TGTGCCAGCAGCTCGGCGGGTCCGACCAAAAACATTCAGTACTTC.

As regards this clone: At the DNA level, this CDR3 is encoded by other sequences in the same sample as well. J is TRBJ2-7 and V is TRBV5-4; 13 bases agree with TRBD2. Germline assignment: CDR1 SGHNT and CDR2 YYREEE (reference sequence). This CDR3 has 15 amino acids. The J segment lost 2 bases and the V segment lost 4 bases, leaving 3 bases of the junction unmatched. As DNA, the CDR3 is TGTGCCAGCAGCCCTGGGACTAGCGGGACCTACGAGCAGTACTTC. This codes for CASSPGTSGTYEQYF.

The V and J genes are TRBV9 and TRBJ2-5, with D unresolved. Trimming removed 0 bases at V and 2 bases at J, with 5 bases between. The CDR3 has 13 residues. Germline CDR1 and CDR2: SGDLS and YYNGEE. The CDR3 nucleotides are TGTGCCAGCAGCGTAGCGGTACAAGAGACCCAGTACTTC. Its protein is CASSVAVQETQYF.

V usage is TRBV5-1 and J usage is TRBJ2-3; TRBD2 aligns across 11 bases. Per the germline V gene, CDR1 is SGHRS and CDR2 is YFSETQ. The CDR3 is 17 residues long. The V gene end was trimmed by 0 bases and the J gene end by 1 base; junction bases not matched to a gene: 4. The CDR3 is CASSLARGLAGTDTQYF. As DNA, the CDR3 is TGCGCCAGCAGCTTGGCCAGGGGACTAGCGGGCACAGATACGCAGTATTTT.